This TCR beta chain stems from a study of T cell clonotyping in hematopoietic cell transplantation. Whole-study results and caveats: At the given depth, recipient repertoires were over 95% de novo clonotypes. After transplant, recipient diversity fell while pathologically expanded clonotypes grew through day 180.

Regarding this clone: Its antigen is as yet unknown.

Sequencing was performed with immunoSEQ multiplex PCR; in TCRdb, only in-frame clones are kept and a portion is missing. The sample has about 69,000 clones; approximately 94% are singletons. The germline V gene has CDR1 MNHEY and CDR2 SMNVEV (reference sequence). The CDR3 has 15 amino acids. V shed 2 bases, J shed 4 bases, and the junction held 5 bases outside the gene matches. The V and J genes are TRBV27 and TRBJ1-1; 9 bases agree with TRBD1. Sequenced input: peripheral blood mononuclear cells. The sequence was obtained from a man aged 45-65 years in good health. Some clones in this sample may be carry-over from other donors' samples. CDR3 nucleotides: TGTGCCAGCAGTTTAGGGACAGGGACTATCACTGAAGCTTTCTTT. It codes for CASSLGTGTITEAFF.